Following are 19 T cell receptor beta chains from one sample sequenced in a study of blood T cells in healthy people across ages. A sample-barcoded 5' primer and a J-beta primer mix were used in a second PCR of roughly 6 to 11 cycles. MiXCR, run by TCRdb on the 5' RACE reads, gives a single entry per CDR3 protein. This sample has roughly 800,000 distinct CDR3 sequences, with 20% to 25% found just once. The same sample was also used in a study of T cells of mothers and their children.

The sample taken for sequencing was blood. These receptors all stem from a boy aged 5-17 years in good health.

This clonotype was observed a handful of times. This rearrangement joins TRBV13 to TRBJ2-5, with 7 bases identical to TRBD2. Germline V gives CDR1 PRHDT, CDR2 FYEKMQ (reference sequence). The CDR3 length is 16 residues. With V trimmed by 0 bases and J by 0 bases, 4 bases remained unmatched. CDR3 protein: CASSLGTSSYQETQYF. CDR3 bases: TGTGCCAGCAGCTTAGGGACTAGCAGCTACCAAGAGACCCAGTACTTC.

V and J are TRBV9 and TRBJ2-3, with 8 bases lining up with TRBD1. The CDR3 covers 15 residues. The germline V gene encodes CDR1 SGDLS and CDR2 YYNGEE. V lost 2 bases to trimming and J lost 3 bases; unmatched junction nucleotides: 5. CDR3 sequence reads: CASSVSGGWTDTQYF. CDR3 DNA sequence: TGTGCCAGCAGCGTCTCAGGGGGCTGGACAGATACGCAGTATTTT.

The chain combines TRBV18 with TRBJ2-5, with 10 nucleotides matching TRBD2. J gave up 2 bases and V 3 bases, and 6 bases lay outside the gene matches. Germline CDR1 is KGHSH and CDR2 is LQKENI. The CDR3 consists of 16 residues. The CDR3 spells CASSPPGLALQETQYF. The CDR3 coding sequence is TGTGCCAGCTCACCGCCGGGACTAGCGCTACAAGAGACCCAGTACTTC.

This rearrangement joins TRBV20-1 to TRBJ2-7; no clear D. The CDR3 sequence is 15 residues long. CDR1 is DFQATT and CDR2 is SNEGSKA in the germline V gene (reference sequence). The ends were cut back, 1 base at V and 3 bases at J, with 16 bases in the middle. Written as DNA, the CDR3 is TGCAGTGCTAGAGCGCTCGGAAATAGCATCTACGAGCAGTACTTC. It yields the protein CSARALGNSIYEQYF.

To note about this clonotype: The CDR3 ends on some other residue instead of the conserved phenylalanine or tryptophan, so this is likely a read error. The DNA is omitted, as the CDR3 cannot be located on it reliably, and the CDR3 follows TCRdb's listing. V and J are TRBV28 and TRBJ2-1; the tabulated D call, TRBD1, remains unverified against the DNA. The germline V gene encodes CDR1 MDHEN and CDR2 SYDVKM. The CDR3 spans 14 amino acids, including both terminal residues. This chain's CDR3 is CASSLLGQGPLVLI.

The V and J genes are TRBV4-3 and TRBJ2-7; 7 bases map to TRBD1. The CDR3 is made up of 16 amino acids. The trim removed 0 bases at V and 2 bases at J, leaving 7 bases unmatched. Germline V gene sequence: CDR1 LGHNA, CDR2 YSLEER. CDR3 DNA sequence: TGCGCCAGCAGCCAAGATCGAGGACAGGAAGCCTACGAGCAGTACTTC. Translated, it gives CASSQDRGQEAYEQYF.

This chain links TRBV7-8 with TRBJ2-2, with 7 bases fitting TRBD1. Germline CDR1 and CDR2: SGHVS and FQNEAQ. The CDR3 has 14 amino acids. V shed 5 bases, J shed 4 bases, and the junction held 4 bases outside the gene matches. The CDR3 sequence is CASSRQGLTGELFF. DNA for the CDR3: TGTGCCAGCAGCAGACAGGGTCTCACCGGGGAGCTGTTTTTT. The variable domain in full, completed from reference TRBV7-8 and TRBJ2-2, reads GAGVSQSPRYKVAKRGQDVALRCDPISGHVSLFWYQQALGQGPEFLTYFQNEAQLDKSGLPSDRFFAERPEGSVSTLKIQRTQQEDSAVYLCASSRQGLTGELFFGEGSRLTVL.

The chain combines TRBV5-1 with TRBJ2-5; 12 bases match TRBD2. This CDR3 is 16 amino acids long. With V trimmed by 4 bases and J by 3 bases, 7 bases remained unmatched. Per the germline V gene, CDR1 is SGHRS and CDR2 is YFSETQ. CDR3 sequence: CASSMTSGSAEETQYF. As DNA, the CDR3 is TGCGCCAGCAGCATGACTAGCGGGAGCGCGGAAGAGACCCAGTACTTC.

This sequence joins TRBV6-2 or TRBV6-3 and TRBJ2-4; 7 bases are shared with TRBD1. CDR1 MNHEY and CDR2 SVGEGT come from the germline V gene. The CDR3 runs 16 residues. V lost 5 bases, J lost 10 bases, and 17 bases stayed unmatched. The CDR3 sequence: CASSTTRDRQIGIQYF. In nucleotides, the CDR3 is TGTGCCAGCAGTACGACCCGGGACAGACAAATAGGGATTCAGTACTTC.

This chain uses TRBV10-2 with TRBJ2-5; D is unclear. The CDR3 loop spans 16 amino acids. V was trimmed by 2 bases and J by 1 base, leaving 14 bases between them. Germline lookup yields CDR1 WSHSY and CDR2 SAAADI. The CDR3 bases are TGCGCCAGCAGTGAGGGAGTGAGACTGATCCAAGAGACCCAGTACTTC. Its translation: CASSEGVRLIQETQYF.

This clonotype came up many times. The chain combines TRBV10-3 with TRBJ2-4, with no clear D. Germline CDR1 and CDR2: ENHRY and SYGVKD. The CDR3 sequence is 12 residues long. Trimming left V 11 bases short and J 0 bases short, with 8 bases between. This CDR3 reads CALTVAKNIQYF. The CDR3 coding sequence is TGTGCCCTGACGGTAGCCAAAAACATTCAGTACTTC.

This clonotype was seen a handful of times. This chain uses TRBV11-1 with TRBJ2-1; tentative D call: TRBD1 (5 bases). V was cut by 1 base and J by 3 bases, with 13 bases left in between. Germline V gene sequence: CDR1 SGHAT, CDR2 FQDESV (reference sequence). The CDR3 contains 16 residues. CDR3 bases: TGTGCCAGCAGCTTAGAGGGGTCGCCCGTCTACAATGAGCAGTTCTTC. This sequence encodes CASSLEGSPVYNEQFF.

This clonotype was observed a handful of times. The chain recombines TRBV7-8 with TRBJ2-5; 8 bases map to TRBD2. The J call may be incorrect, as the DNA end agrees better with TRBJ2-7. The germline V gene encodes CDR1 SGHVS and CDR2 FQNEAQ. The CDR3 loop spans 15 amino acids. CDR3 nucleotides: TGTGCCAGCAGCCCCCCCCTTAGCGGGGACTACGAGCAGTACTTC. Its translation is CASSPPLSGDYEQYF.

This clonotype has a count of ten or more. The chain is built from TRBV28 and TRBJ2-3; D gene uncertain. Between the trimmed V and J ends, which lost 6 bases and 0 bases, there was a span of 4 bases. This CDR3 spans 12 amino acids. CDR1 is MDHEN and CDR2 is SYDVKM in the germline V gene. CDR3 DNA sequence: TGTGCCAGCAGGGGTAGCACAGATACGCAGTATTTT. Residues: CASRGSTDTQYF.

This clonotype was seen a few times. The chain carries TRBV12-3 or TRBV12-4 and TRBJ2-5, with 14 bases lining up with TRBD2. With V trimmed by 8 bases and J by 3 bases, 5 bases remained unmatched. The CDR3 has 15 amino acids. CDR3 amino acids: CASCPGLAGEETQYF. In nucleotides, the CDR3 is TGTGCCAGCTGTCCGGGACTAGCGGGAGAAGAGACCCAGTACTTC.

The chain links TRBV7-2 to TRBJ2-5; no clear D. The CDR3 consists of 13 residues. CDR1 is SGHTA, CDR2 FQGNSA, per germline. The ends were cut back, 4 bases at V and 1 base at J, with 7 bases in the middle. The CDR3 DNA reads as TGTGCCAGCAGCTCCCGGCCCCAAGAGACCCAGTACTTC. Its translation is CASSSRPQETQYF.

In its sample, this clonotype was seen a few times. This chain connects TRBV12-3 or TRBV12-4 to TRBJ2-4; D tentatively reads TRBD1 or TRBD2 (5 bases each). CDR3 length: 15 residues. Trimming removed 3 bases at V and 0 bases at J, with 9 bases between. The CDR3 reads CASSLWGLAKNIQYF. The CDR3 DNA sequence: TGTGCCAGCAGTTTGTGGGGGTTAGCCAAAAACATTCAGTACTTC.

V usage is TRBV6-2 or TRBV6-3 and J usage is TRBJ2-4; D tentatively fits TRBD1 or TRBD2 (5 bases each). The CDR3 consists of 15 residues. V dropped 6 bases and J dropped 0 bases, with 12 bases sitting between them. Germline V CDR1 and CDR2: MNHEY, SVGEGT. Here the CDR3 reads CASRKGGGAKNIQYF. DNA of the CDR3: TGTGCCAGCAGAAAAGGTGGGGGAGCCAAAAACATTCAGTACTTC.

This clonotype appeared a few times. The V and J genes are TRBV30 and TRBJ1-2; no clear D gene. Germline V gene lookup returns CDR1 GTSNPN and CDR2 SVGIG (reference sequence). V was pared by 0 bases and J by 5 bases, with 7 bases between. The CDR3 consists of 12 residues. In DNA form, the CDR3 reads TGTGCCTGGAGTGTAGCCCATTATGGCTACACCTTC. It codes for CAWSVAHYGYTF. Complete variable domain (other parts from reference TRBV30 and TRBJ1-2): SQTIHQWPATLVQPVGSPLSLECTVEGTSNPNLYWYRQAAGRGLQLLFYSVGIGQISSEVPQNLSASRPQDRQFILSSKKLLLSDSGFYLCAWSVAHYGYTFGSGTRLTVV.